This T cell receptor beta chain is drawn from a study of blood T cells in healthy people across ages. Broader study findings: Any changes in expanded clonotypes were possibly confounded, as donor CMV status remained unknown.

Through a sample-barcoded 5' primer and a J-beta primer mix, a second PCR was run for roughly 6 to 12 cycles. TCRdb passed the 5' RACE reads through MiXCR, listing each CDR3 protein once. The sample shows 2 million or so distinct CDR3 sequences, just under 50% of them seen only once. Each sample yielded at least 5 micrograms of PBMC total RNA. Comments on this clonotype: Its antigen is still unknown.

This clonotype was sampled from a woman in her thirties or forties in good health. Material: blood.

CDR3 sequence reads: CASSYTTGVASGGGETQYF. The DNA of the CDR3 is TGTGCCAGCAGTTACACTACCGGTGTCGCTAGCGGGGGGGGAGAGACCCAGTACTTC. The chain is built from TRBV6-5 and TRBJ2-7, with 12 nucleotides matching TRBD2. The J call may not be correct, given that the DNA end is closer to TRBJ2-5. The CDR3 has 19 residues. The germline V gene encodes CDR1 MNHEY and CDR2 SVGAGI.